These 22 T cell receptor beta chains originate from one sample sequenced in a study of blood T cell repertoires in COVID-19. The table came from immunoSEQ multiplex PCR; TCRdb's copy has only in-frame clones and leaves some out. The sample has about 190,000 clones; 85% to 90% are singletons. The sample taken for sequencing was peripheral blood. These receptors originate from a woman younger than 35 who had recovered from COVID-19.

The chain uses TRBV5-1 and TRBJ2-1; 13 bases match TRBD2. Germline-derived CDR1 and CDR2 are SGHRS and YFSETQ. With V trimmed by 2 bases and J by 4 bases, 3 bases remained unmatched. This CDR3 spans 16 amino acids. CDR3 residues: CASSFRLAGGYNEQFF. CDR3 nucleotides: TGCGCCAGCAGCTTCCGACTAGCGGGAGGTTACAATGAGCAGTTCTTC.

This CDR3 reads CASSEARDKYV. The CDR3 region has the DNA TGTGCCAGCAGTGAAGCGAGGGACAAGTACGTC. The rearrangement joins TRBV2 to TRBJ2-7; D might be TRBD1 (6 bases). The V gene lost 0 bases and the J gene lost 11 bases, with 8 bases spanning the gap. The CDR3 is made up of 11 amino acids. Looked up from germline, CDR1 is SNHLY and CDR2 is FYNNEI.

The chain carries TRBV6-6 and TRBJ2-7; maybe TRBD1 (6 bases). V was clipped by 7 bases and J by 6 bases, with 16 bases between them. The CDR3 is made up of 13 amino acids. The germline V gene has CDR1 MNHNY and CDR2 SVGAGI (reference sequence). Written as DNA, the CDR3 is TGTGCCAGCAATACCCAGGGGTTCCCCGAGCAGTACTTC. It codes for CASNTQGFPEQYF.

This rearrangement joins TRBV19 to TRBJ1-2; 7 nucleotides match TRBD1. Germline CDR1 reads LNHDA; CDR2 reads SQIVND (reference sequence). The CDR3 runs to 15 residues. With 6 bases clipped from V and 4 bases from J, the junction kept 11 bases outside the gene matches. The CDR3 DNA is TGTGCCAGTAGCGAAACCGGGACAGCTATCTATGGCTACACCTTC. Translating gives CASSETGTAIYGYTF.

The chain links TRBV7-8 to TRBJ1-1; possibly TRBD1 for D (6 bases). The CDR3 is 14 amino acids. The V end was cut by 5 bases, the J end by 6 bases, with 16 bases between. Germline CDR1 and CDR2: SGHVS and FQNEAQ. The DNA for the CDR3 is TGTGCCAGCAGCCCCTTCGGGGGGGCCCCTGAAGCTTTCTTT. It codes for CASSPFGGAPEAFF.

The chain carries TRBV27 and TRBJ1-3, with TRBD1 as a possible D gene (5 bases). Germline-derived CDR1 and CDR2 are MNHEY and SMNVEV (reference sequence). V gave up 6 bases and J gave up 1 base, with 10 bases separating them. The CDR3 runs 14 residues. Here the CDR3 reads CASRPAGSGNTIYF. CDR3 coding DNA: TGTGCCAGCAGACCCGCAGGGTCTGGAAACACCATATATTTT.

The chain couples TRBV11-3 to TRBJ2-5, with 8 bases that match TRBD2. The trim removed 5 bases at V and 2 bases at J, leaving 4 bases unmatched. The length of the CDR3 is 14 residues. The germline CDR1 and CDR2 sequences are SGHNT and YENEEA. This chain's CDR3 is CASSPGGGQETQYF. The CDR3 DNA sequence: TGTGCCAGCAGCCCCGGCGGGGGGCAAGAGACCCAGTACTTC.

The genes are TRBV4-3 and TRBJ2-3, with 12 bases matching TRBD2. Germline CDR1 and CDR2: LGHNA and YSLEER. Trimming at V came to 2 bases and at J to 3 bases, leaving 9 bases not matched to a gene. CDR3 length equals 18 residues. CDR3 DNA: TGCGCCAGCAGCCAACTGCCTCCTAGCGGGGGGGGGACAGATACGCAGTATTTT. Its translation is CASSQLPPSGGGTDTQYF.

The V call is TRBV18, the J call TRBJ1-2, with 7 bases lining up with TRBD1. CDR3 length equals 13 residues. The V gene end was trimmed by 4 bases and the J gene end by 5 bases; junction bases not matched to a gene: 4. CDR1 KGHSH and CDR2 LQKENI come from the germline V gene. In nucleotides, the CDR3 is TGTGCCAGCTCACGCGAGACAGGGTATGGCTACACCTTC. It specifies CASSRETGYGYTF.

The chain joins TRBV24-1 to TRBJ1-1; no clear D. The CDR3 runs 13 residues. Germline V gene lookup returns CDR1 KGHDR and CDR2 SFDVKD. Between the trimmed V and J ends, which lost 9 bases and 5 bases, there was a span of 15 bases. As DNA, the CDR3 is TGTGCCACCCGGAGGAGTTCGGGAACTGAAGCTTTCTTT. Protein sequence: CATRRSSGTEAFF.

This clone was detected once. The chain carries TRBV19 and TRBJ2-1; D is perhaps TRBD1 (6 bases). Germline V gene lookup returns CDR1 LNHDA and CDR2 SQIVND (reference sequence). Trimming took 7 bases from V and 3 from J, leaving 19 bases between them. The CDR3 totals 16 residues. The CDR3 sequence is CASMDLQGTFYNEQFF. The CDR3 DNA sequence: TGTGCCAGTATGGACCTCCAGGGGACATTCTACAATGAGCAGTTCTTC.

The chain links TRBV2 to TRBJ2-5; 7 positions agree with TRBD2. The V segment lost 7 bases and the J segment 5 bases; nucleotides outside the gene matches: 13. Germline V gene sequence: CDR1 SNHLY, CDR2 FYNNEI. The CDR3 has 15 amino acids. The CDR3 nucleotides read TGTGCCAGCATCTTAGCGGGCTATGCGGGGGAGACCCAGTACTTC. It specifies CASILAGYAGETQYF.

The genes are TRBV10-3 and TRBJ1-1; 7 nucleotides align to TRBD1. The V gene end was trimmed by 4 bases and the J gene end by 1 base; junction bases not matched to a gene: 6. Germline V gives CDR1 ENHRY, CDR2 SYGVKD. The CDR3 consists of 15 residues. The CDR3 DNA reads as TGTGCCATCAGTGCGGAGACAGGGAAGAACACTGAAGCTTTCTTT. Translated: CAISAETGKNTEAFF.

This clone was counted between two and nine times. The rearrangement links TRBV18 to TRBJ2-2; TRBD1 matches at 7 bases. With V trimmed by 1 base and J by 5 bases, 7 bases remained unmatched. Germline V gene sequence: CDR1 KGHSH, CDR2 LQKENI. The CDR3 loop spans 16 amino acids. CDR3 sequence (DNA): TGTGCCAGCTCACCACTTGAGGGGGCAAAAACCGGGGAGCTGTTTTTT. It is translated as CASSPLEGAKTGELFF. The complete variable domain, with remaining parts taken from reference TRBV18 and TRBJ2-2, reads NAGVMQNPRHLVRRRGQEARLRCSPMKGHSHVYWYRQLPEEGLKFMVYLQKENIIDESGMPKERFSAEFPKEGPSILRIQQVVRGDSAAYFCASSPLEGAKTGELFFGEGSRLTVL.

This clone was counted a few times. The CDR3 here is CSVDPAAGYGYTF. The DNA for the CDR3 is TGCAGCGTTGACCCCGCGGCCGGCTATGGCTACACCTTC. The chain uses TRBV29-1 and TRBJ1-2; D gene unclear. The germline CDR1 and CDR2 sequences are SQVTM and ANQGSEA. Trimming stripped 3 bases from V and 4 bases from J, with 12 bases between. The CDR3 length is 13 residues.

The chain has TRBV4-1 and TRBJ1-6; TRBD1 matches at 8 bases. This CDR3 contains 15 residues. The germline gives CDR1 MGHRA, CDR2 YSYEKL. V was clipped by 4 bases and J by 8 bases; unmatched bases: 7. The CDR3 is CASSPYQGADSPLHF. The CDR3 bases are TGCGCCAGCAGCCCATATCAGGGGGCTGATTCACCCCTCCACTTT.

There are a few counts of this clone. V and J are TRBV5-4 and TRBJ2-7, with a possible D match to TRBD1 (6 bases). V lost 6 bases and J lost 6, with 13 bases in between. CDR1 and CDR2 from the germline V gene are SGHNT and YYREEE (reference sequence). This CDR3 contains 12 residues. The CDR3 coding sequence is TGTGCCAGCATCGACAGGCTGGGCGAGCAGTACTTC. Translation gives CASIDRLGEQYF.

This chain connects TRBV3-1 (or the pseudogene TRBV3-2) to TRBJ2-3, with D perhaps TRBD2 (5 bases). This CDR3 region has 14 residues. The V gene's germline CDR1 is LGHDT and CDR2 YNNKEL (reference sequence). Trimming pared 3 bases from V and 2 bases from J, leaving 9 bases between. CDR3 DNA: TGTGCCAGCAGCCACGGACTTTACACAGATACGCAGTATTTT. This gives the protein CASSHGLYTDTQYF.

This sequence joins TRBV6-5 and TRBJ1-2, with TRBD1 as a possible D gene (6 bases). This CDR3 has 12 amino acids. Germline lookup yields CDR1 MNHEY and CDR2 SVGAGI. The germline V and J ends were trimmed by 6 bases and 8 bases, with 13 bases remaining between them. CDR3 nucleotide sequence: TGTGCCAGCAGAATGACAGGTTGGGGCTACACCTTC. It yields the protein CASRMTGWGYTF.

This chain uses TRBV24-1 with TRBJ1-4, with 8 bases aligning to TRBD1. The germline V gene has CDR1 KGHDR and CDR2 SFDVKD. Germline trimming cut 5 bases from V and 7 bases from J; bases unmatched to any gene: 5. The CDR3 runs to 14 residues. CDR3 bases: TGTGCCACCAGTGCGGGACAGGAAGGTGAAAAACTGTTTTTT. Translated: CATSAGQEGEKLFF.

The chain uses TRBV11-1 and TRBJ2-7; D perhaps matches TRBD2 (5 bases). Germline CDR1 and CDR2: SGHAT and FQDESV (reference sequence). Trimming pared 4 bases from V and 9 bases from J, leaving 16 bases between. The CDR3 is 13 amino acids. DNA of the CDR3: TGTGCCAGCAGCTCCGGTATCATCCGGGGGCAGTACGTC. This encodes CASSSGIIRGQYV.

The genes are TRBV7-2 and TRBJ2-6; maybe TRBD2 (6 bases). Trimming took off 3 bases at V and 0 bases at J, with 12 bases between the two ends. Germline V gene lookup returns CDR1 SGHTA and CDR2 FQGNSA. This CDR3 comprises 17 residues. DNA for the CDR3: TGTGCCAGCAGCTTGCTTGGAGGGAGCTCTGGGGCCAACGTCCTGACTTTC. Protein: CASSLLGGSSGANVLTF.